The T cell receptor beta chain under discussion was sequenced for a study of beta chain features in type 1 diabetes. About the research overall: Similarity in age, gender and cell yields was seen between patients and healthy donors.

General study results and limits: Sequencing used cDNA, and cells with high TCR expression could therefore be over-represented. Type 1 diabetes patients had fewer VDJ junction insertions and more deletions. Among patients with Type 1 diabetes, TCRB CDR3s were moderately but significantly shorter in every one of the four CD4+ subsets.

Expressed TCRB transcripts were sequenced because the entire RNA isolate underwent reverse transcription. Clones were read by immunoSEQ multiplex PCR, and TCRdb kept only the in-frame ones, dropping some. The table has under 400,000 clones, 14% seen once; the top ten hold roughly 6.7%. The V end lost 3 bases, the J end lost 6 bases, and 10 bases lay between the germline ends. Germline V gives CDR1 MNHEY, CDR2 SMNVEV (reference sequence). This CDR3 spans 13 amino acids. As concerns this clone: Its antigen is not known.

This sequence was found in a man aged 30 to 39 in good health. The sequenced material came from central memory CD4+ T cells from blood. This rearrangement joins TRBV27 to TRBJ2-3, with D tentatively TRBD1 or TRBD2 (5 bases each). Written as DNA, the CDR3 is TGTGCCAGCAGTTTTACCGGGGCGGATACGCAGTATTTT. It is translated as CASSFTGADTQYF.